This TCR beta chain comes out of a study of cytomegalovirus exposure and HLA in healthy donors. About the research overall: Counted in an early data release were about 85 million unique TCRs from HLA-typed donors. Whole-study results and caveats: Highly shared sequence variants in one cluster were likely a sequencing artifact. Most TCR sequences showed up rarely, but some public TCRs showed up in many donors. Accurate HLA-A and HLA-B prediction from TCR beta sequences was reported for most subjects.

PCR amplification relied on 60 Vbeta primers (plus 13 Jbeta primers). The assay was immunoSEQ multiplex PCR, and TCRdb's table has in-frame clones only and misses some. The table shows roughly 200,000 clones, with 65% to 85% occurring only once. Looked up from germline, CDR1 is SGHNT and CDR2 is YENEEA. CDR3 length equals 13 residues. V was cut by 2 bases and J by 8 bases, with 12 bases left in between. Turning to this clone: Its antigen is undetermined.

This rearrangement joins TRBV11-3 to TRBJ1-2, with D unresolved. The receptor was derived from a female donor in good health and CMV-seronegative. Material for sequencing was PBMCs. This chain's CDR3 is CASSLFPRWGYTF. For the CDR3, the DNA is TGTGCCAGCAGCTTATTTCCGCGTTGGGGCTACACCTTC.